The 9 T cell receptor beta chains listed next were all sequenced from one sample in a study of blood T cell repertoires in COVID-19. The protocol was immunoSEQ multiplex PCR, while the TCRdb copy is restricted to in-frame clones and leaves out a portion. In the table there are about 23,000 clones, roughly 92% of which are singletons. The specimen was peripheral blood. The receptors here all came from a woman aged 45-60 years with active COVID-19.

In DNA form, the CDR3 reads TGTGCCATCAGTGAGGGAGACGGCGCCTATGACGAGCAGTACGTC. As protein: CAISEGDGAYDEQYV. V gene TRBV10-3 combines with J gene TRBJ2-7; D gene ambiguous. The CDR3 length is 15 residues. Between the trimmed V and J ends, which lost 2 bases and 5 bases, there was a span of 16 bases. CDR1 and CDR2 (germline): ENHRY, SYGVKD.

The chain employs TRBV29-1 and TRBJ2-5, with 7 bases lining up with TRBD1. After removal of 1 base from V and 5 bases from J, the junction contained 7 bases not matched to a gene. Per germline, CDR1 SQVTM and CDR2 ANQGSEA. The CDR3 is 14 residues long. The CDR3 DNA reads TGCAGCGTTGAAGGCGGTAGGGGGCTGGAGACCCAGTACTTC. Translating gives CSVEGGRGLETQYF. Full variable domain (remainder filled in from reference TRBV29-1 and TRBJ2-5): SAVISQKPSRDICQRGTSLTIQCQVDSQVTMMFWYRQQPGQSLTLIATANQGSEATYESGFVIDKFPISRPNLTFSTLTVSNMSPEDSSIYLCSVEGGRGLETQYFGPGTRLLVL.

This clone was counted once. The chain combines TRBV25-1 with TRBJ2-2, with no clear D. V was pared by 3 bases and J by 7 bases, with 18 bases between. Per the germline V gene, CDR1 is MGHDK and CDR2 is SYGVNS. The CDR3 has 16 amino acids. The CDR3 region has the DNA TGTGCCAGCAGTGAGCCAGCGAGACTCGGAAGCGGGGAGCTGTTTTTT. Protein: CASSEPARLGSGELFF.

The genes are TRBV5-5 and TRBJ2-2; 7 bases agree with TRBD2. Germline-derived CDR1 and CDR2 are SGHKS and YYEKEE (reference sequence). Trimming at V came to 2 bases and at J to 7 bases, leaving 8 bases not matched to a gene. The CDR3 extends over 15 amino acids. CDR3 sequence (DNA): TGTGCCAGCAGCTTAAGGGAGGGAGCGCGCGGGGAGCTGTTTTTT. Translated, it gives CASSLREGARGELFF. The whole variable domain, remainder taken from reference TRBV5-5 and TRBJ2-2, is DAGVTQSPTHLIKTRGQQVTLRCSPISGHKSVSWYQQVLGQGPQFIFQYYEKEERGRGNFPDRFSARQFPNYSSELNVNALLLGDSALYLCASSLREGARGELFFGEGSRLTVL.

The chain carries TRBV15 and TRBJ1-5, with D tentatively TRBD1 (6 bases). Looked up from germline, CDR1 is LNHNV and CDR2 is YYDKDF (reference sequence). The V end was cut by 5 bases, the J end by 6 bases, with 11 bases between. The CDR3 is 13 residues long. CDR3 DNA sequence: TGTGCCACCAGCCCACAGGGAGCTCAGCCCCAGCATTTT. Its protein is CATSPQGAQPQHF.

The V and J genes are TRBV3-1 (or the pseudogene TRBV3-2) and TRBJ2-1, with D possibly matching TRBD2 (5 bases). Between the trimmed V and J ends, which lost 4 bases and 4 bases, there was a span of 11 bases. CDR1 is LGHDT, CDR2 YNNKEL, per germline (reference sequence). There are 14 residues in the CDR3. The CDR3 sequence: CASSPSGGYNEQFF. DNA for the CDR3: TGTGCCAGCAGCCCCTCTGGCGGGTACAATGAGCAGTTCTTC.

This sequence joins TRBV28 and TRBJ1-1; D call uncertain. Germline values: CDR1 MDHEN, CDR2 SYDVKM. The V gene lost 7 bases and the J gene lost 2 bases, with 14 bases spanning the gap. The CDR3 is 14 amino acids. In DNA, the CDR3 is TGTGCCAGCACCCCCGGGGAGACAAACACTGAAGCTTTCTTT. This translates into CASTPGETNTEAFF.

The rearrangement links TRBV5-1 to TRBJ1-1; possibly TRBD1 for D (5 bases). This CDR3 is 13 amino acids long. The ends were cut back, 2 bases at V and 1 base at J, with 6 bases in the middle. The V gene's germline CDR1 is SGHRS and CDR2 YFSETQ. The DNA for the CDR3 is TGCGCCAGCAGCTTCAGGGCGAACACTGAAGCTTTCTTT. Translating gives CASSFRANTEAFF.

The chain couples TRBV19 to TRBJ2-1, with TRBD1 matching 8 bases. The length of the CDR3 is 13 residues. The trim removed 3 bases at V and 9 bases at J, leaving 4 bases unmatched. Germline V gene data show CDR1 as LNHDA and CDR2 as SQIVND (reference sequence). This CDR3 reads CASSIRGPSEQFF. Written as DNA, the CDR3 is TGTGCCAGTAGTATCAGGGGGCCCAGTGAGCAGTTCTTC.